This passage covers 17 T cell receptor beta chains from one sample sequenced in a study of beta chain features in type 1 diabetes. Antigens for these TCRs are unknown. Study-level points and caveats: Patients with Type 1 diabetes showed moderately but significantly shorter TCRB CDR3s in all four CD4+ subsets.

All of the isolated RNA was reverse transcribed, so expressed TCRB transcripts were sequenced. Only in-frame clones appear in the TCRdb table, and some are missing; sequencing was by immunoSEQ multiplex PCR. Here the sample spans about 340,000 clones, about 14% being singletons. The sequencing sample was made of naive CD4+ T cells from blood. The receptors shown here come from a woman aged 18-29 years with type 1 diabetes.

This clone came up a few times. The J gene is TRBJ2-7, the V gene TRBV7-2; 11 nucleotides line up with TRBD2. From germline, CDR1 is SGHTA and CDR2 FQGNSA. V lost 2 bases and J lost 3; bases outside the gene matches: 3. The CDR3 has 15 amino acids. CDR3: CASSLRLAGNYEQYF. The CDR3 coding sequence is TGTGCCAGCAGCTTAAGACTAGCGGGGAACTACGAGCAGTACTTC.

V is TRBV29-1 and J is TRBJ1-1; 7 nucleotides agree with TRBD1. This CDR3 is built from 12 residues. In germline, CDR1 is SQVTM, CDR2 ANQGSEA. V dropped 4 bases and J dropped 1; count of bases not matched to a gene: 0. In DNA, the CDR3 is TGCAGCGTTGCAGGGGGGAACACTGAAGCTTTCTTT. Its translation is CSVAGGNTEAFF. The variable domain in full, completed from reference TRBV29-1 and TRBJ1-1, reads SAVISQKPSRDICQRGTSLTIQCQVDSQVTMMFWYRQQPGQSLTLIATANQGSEATYESGFVIDKFPISRPNLTFSTLTVSNMSPEDSSIYLCSVAGGNTEAFFGQGTRLTVV.

The chain combines TRBV29-1 with TRBJ1-1, with TRBD1 matching over 10 bases. Germline CDR1 and CDR2: SQVTM and ANQGSEA. With V trimmed by 6 bases and J by 7 bases, 17 bases remained unmatched. The CDR3 runs to 16 residues. CDR3 sequence: CSVPRGDRGWRSEAFF. In DNA, the CDR3 is TGCAGCGTACCCAGGGGGGACAGGGGTTGGCGAAGTGAAGCTTTCTTT.

V is TRBV7-2 and J is TRBJ2-1; maybe TRBD2 (7 bases). The CDR3 covers 15 residues. Trimming left V 1 base short and J 5 bases short, with 12 bases between. From germline, CDR1 is SGHTA and CDR2 FQGNSA. CDR3 in amino acids: CASSLGGGGDNEQFF. CDR3 in DNA: TGTGCCAGCAGCTTAGGAGGGGGAGGGGACAATGAGCAGTTCTTC.

This chain uses TRBV4-1 with TRBJ2-1, with D maybe TRBD1 (7 bases). The germline V gene has CDR1 MGHRA and CDR2 YSYEKL. The CDR3 is 15 residues long. Trimming stripped 0 bases from V and 8 bases from J, with 14 bases between. CDR3 residues: CASSQDRGRGDEQFF. The CDR3 coding sequence is TGCGCCAGCAGCCAAGATAGAGGCAGGGGGGATGAGCAGTTCTTC.

The sample holds a few counts of this clone. The genes are TRBV2 and TRBJ2-7; 7 bases line up with TRBD1. The CDR3 is 18 amino acids. Looked up from germline, CDR1 is SNHLY and CDR2 is FYNNEI. V shed 4 bases and J 0 bases; nucleotides not matched to a gene: 15. The DNA of the CDR3 is TGTGCCAGCAGTGGAGCACCCCAAGGGGGCCGGAGCTCCTACGAGCAGTACGTC. Protein sequence: CASSGAPQGGRSSYEQYV.

This clone was observed a handful of times. V and J are TRBV19 and TRBJ2-3; 7 nucleotides match TRBD1. Per the germline V gene, CDR1 is LNHDA and CDR2 is SQIVND (reference sequence). The CDR3 covers 15 residues. The V gene end was trimmed by 9 bases and the J gene end by 2 bases; junction bases not matched to a gene: 11. CDR3 loop: CASRRQGQVTDTQYF. Written as DNA, the CDR3 is TGTGCCAGCCGAAGACAGGGTCAGGTCACAGATACGCAGTATTTT.

This clone was seen a few times. This chain connects TRBV30 to TRBJ2-2; no clear D gene. Trimming took 2 bases from V and 6 from J, leaving 7 bases between them. The CDR3 sequence is 12 residues long. Germline V CDR1 and CDR2: GTSNPN, SVGIG (reference sequence). The CDR3 spells CAWSKGAGELFF. CDR3 DNA: TGTGCCTGGAGTAAAGGAGCCGGGGAGCTGTTTTTT.

The V and J genes are TRBV15 and TRBJ1-2; D call uncertain. V lost 1 base and J 0 bases, leaving 6 bases between the germline ends. CDR1 and CDR2 (germline): LNHNV, YYDKDF (reference sequence). The CDR3 covers 14 residues. The CDR3 region is CATSRGSTNYGYTF. The CDR3 DNA is TGTGCCACCAGCAGAGGTTCTACTAACTATGGCTACACCTTC.

The chain carries TRBV11-2 and TRBJ2-3, with 10 bases lining up with TRBD2. The CDR3 contains 16 residues. CDR1 is SGHAT and CDR2 is FQNNGV in the germline V gene. Trimming at V came to 5 bases and at J to 6 bases, leaving 11 bases not matched to a gene. The CDR3 nucleotides are TGTGCCAGCAGCCCGACTAGCGGGCGCTCGTGGGATACGCAGTATTTT. It is translated as CASSPTSGRSWDTQYF.

J is TRBJ2-3 and V is TRBV7-9; D is uncertain. The V gene lost 2 bases and the J gene lost 6 bases, with 12 bases spanning the gap. Germline assignment: CDR1 SEHNR and CDR2 FQNEAQ (reference sequence). CDR3 length: 14 amino acids. CDR3 DNA sequence: TGTGCCAGCAGCTTATCCCCCGATAGCGATACGCAGTATTTT. Translating it yields CASSLSPDSDTQYF.

This clone appeared a few times. This chain uses TRBV19 with TRBJ2-3; 7 bases align to TRBD2. CDR1 is LNHDA, CDR2 SQIVND, per germline (reference sequence). Germline trimming cut 3 bases from V and 4 bases from J; bases unmatched to any gene: 4. The CDR3 contains 14 residues. The CDR3 DNA is TGTGCCAGTAGTATTAGACTAGCCTCAGATACGCAGTATTTT. Its protein product is CASSIRLASDTQYF.

This clone was picked up a small number of times. The chain employs TRBV7-9 and TRBJ2-1, with TRBD2 matching 8 bases. This CDR3 comprises 16 residues. V shed 3 bases, J shed 7 bases, and the junction held 11 bases outside the gene matches. Germline V gene sequence: CDR1 SEHNR, CDR2 FQNEAQ (reference sequence). DNA for the CDR3: TGTGCCAGCAGCTTCCGTAGAGCGGGAGTTGGAAATGAGCAGTTCTTC. It encodes CASSFRRAGVGNEQFF.

This clone was counted only a few times. V is TRBV4-2 and J is TRBJ1-3; D remains unclear. CDR1 and CDR2 from the germline V gene are LGHNA and YNFKEQ. The CDR3 totals 15 residues. Trimming removed 1 base at V and 4 bases at J, with 11 bases between. As DNA, the CDR3 is TGTGCCAGCAGCCAAGTCTGGGCGCCAGGAAACACCATATATTTT. Translated: CASSQVWAPGNTIYF.

The J gene is TRBJ2-1, the V gene TRBV11-2; 8 bases are a match to TRBD2. CDR1 SGHAT and CDR2 FQNNGV come from the germline V gene. V shed 5 bases and J 6 bases; nucleotides not matched to a gene: 6. The CDR3 sequence is 14 residues long. This CDR3 reads CASSRGLASNEQFF. The CDR3 DNA reads as TGTGCCAGCAGCCGTGGACTAGCATCCAATGAGCAGTTCTTC.

A few counts support this clone. The DNA of the CDR3 is TGTGCCAGTAAGCTCCGCGGGAGTCTGACGGTCGACGATGAGCAGTTCTTC. Protein product: CASKLRGSLTVDDEQFF. The chain uses TRBV19 and TRBJ2-1; TRBD2 aligns across 7 bases. Germline trimming cut 7 bases from V and 8 bases from J; bases unmatched to any gene: 20. Germline V gives CDR1 LNHDA, CDR2 SQIVND (reference sequence). The CDR3 extends over 17 amino acids.

This clone has just a few counts. The V and J genes are TRBV7-9 and TRBJ2-2; the match to TRBD2 covers 8 bases. Looked up from germline, CDR1 is SEHNR and CDR2 is FQNEAQ (reference sequence). V gave up 5 bases and J gave up 3 bases; unmatched junction bases: 11. This CDR3 spans 17 amino acids. The CDR3 reads CASSVTSAGVDTGELFF. The CDR3 coding sequence is TGTGCCAGCAGCGTGACTAGCGCGGGAGTGGACACCGGGGAGCTGTTTTTT.